This T cell receptor (beta chain) was observed in a study of blood T cell repertoires in COVID-19. At the level of the study: The United States, Italy and Spain provided the acute and convalescent COVID-19 samples. In each case, the material was cDNA or gDNA derived from T cells, B-cell-depleted T cells, or PBMCs.

Produced via immunoSEQ multiplex PCR; TCRdb's table is partial and in-frame only. Among 180,000 or so clones listed, roughly 80% were seen once. The germline CDR1 and CDR2 sequences are SGHTS and YDEGEE. J gave up 1 base and V 7 bases, and 15 bases lay outside the gene matches. The CDR3 spans 18 residues. Researchers sorted participants into cohorts using their self-reported clinical history. The receptor's source is a man between 50 and 59 years old who had recovered from COVID-19. The sample taken for sequencing was PBMCs or T cells enriched from blood (not recorded which). The chain combines TRBV5-8 with TRBJ2-5; the match to TRBD1 covers 11 bases. The CDR3 DNA sequence: TGTGCCAGCTCCCTGGAAGTGGGACAGGGGGGAGCCCAAGAGACCCAGTACTTC. Translating gives CASSLEVGQGGAQETQYF. Filled out from reference TRBV5-8 and TRBJ2-5, the complete variable domain reads EAGVTQSPTHLIKTRGQQATLRCSPISGHTSVYWYQQALGLGLQFLLWYDEGEERNRGNFPPRFSGRQFPNYSSELNVNALELEDSALYLCASSLEVGQGGAQETQYFGPGTRLLVL.